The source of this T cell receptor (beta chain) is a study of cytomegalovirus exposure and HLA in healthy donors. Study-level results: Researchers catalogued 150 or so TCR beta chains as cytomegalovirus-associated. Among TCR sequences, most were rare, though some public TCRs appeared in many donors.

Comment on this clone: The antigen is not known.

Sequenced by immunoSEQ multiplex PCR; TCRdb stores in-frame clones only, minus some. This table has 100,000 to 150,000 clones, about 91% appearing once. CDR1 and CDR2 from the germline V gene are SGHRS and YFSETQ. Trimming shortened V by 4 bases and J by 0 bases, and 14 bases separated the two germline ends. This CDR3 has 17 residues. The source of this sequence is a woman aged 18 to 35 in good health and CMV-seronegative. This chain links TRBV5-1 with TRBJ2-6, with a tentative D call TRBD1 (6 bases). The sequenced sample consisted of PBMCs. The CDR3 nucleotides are TGCGCCAGCAGCCTCCGCAGGGGAGACTCTGGGGCCAACGTCCTGACTTTC. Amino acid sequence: CASSLRRGDSGANVLTF.